Given below is one TCR beta chain in context. The antigen it recognizes is unknown. No base qualities exist here, and no much larger clone lies one base off it. These data originate in a study of control samples from healthy donors and cancer patients (dated by TCRdb to between 2020 and 2021). Library construction relied on the immunoSEQ multiplex PCR assay. In TCRdb, the immuneACCESS table is reduced to in-frame sequences with V and J assigned. These tables do not hold every clone; where another copy was compared, an unresolved V gene accounts for under half, and the others remain unexplained. The sample has 100,000 to 150,000 clones on record, just under 90% of them singletons. Clones ranked in the top ten supply around 7.6% of the sample. Trimming costs V 3 bases and J 2 bases, and their ends lie 12 bases apart. CDR1 and CDR2, looked up from the germline V gene, are SGHDT and YYEEEE. Taken from cysteine to phenylalanine, the CDR3 has 16 residues. Only the CDR3 DNA is retained, 48 bases long and in frame from the first base.

Recombination connected TRBV5-6 to TRBJ1-6; the D gene is perhaps TRBD1, from 5 matching bases. The receptor was isolated from a man in his fifties with head and neck cancer. Sequenced input: PBMCs. The bases read TGTGCCAGCAGCTCGAGGGACGCCGCCTATAATTCACCCCTCCACTTT. Its protein reads: CASSSRDAAYNSPLHF.